A selection of T cell receptor beta chains follows, all from one sample in a study of a mutant IDH1 vaccine in newly diagnosed glioma. No antigen is known for these receptors. Sequenced by immunoSEQ multiplex PCR; TCRdb stores in-frame clones only, minus some. The sample carries some 62,000 clones, 80% to 85% recorded once. The source material was PBMCs, sampled from a glioma patient whose treatment included an IDH1 peptide vaccine. These receptors all stem from a man aged 25 to 40 with glioma. Each CDR3 is given with its conserved first and last residue. Fields, in order: V gene, clone size, CDR3 protein. Clone size appears in some rows only: once, few, many, or a class for an expanded clone.

>TRBV4-2|.
CASSQEFPPENTEAFF
>TRBV14|.
CASSQESSWFMAYEQYF
>TRBV5-1|.
CASSLAGAFFNTGELFF
>TRBV5-8|.
CASSDRKGLKYNEQFF
>TRBV2|.
CASRGQGSYNSPLHF
>TRBV9|.
CASSERHSRGDTQYF
>TRBV5-6|once
CASSLALGQGGQETQYF
>TRBV5-8|.
CASRYEQNYGYTF
>TRBV19|.
CASTDRSLGRLDSPLHF
>TRBV5-1|.
CASSLGQAGGVGDTQYF
>TRBV6-4|.
CASSDSTSGGADTQYF
>TRBV7-2|.
CASSLTRRQETQYF
>TRBV7-2|.
CASRPGPATGELFF
>TRBV10-2|.
CASSEVRGIDTEAFF
>TRBV6-5|.
CASSYRGDQPQHF
>TRBV5-6|once
CASSFTTGTAGNTIYF
>TRBV7-9|few
CASSLNPRTGLQTLHF
>TRBV6-6|.
CASSYSATGFGYEQYF
>TRBV19|.
CASSRGSSGNTIYF
>TRBV6-5|.
CASSYSAYDKNIQYF
>TRBV19|.
CASSTYYGVSRNTEAFF
>TRBV7-5|.
CVRSLGLGQHFQETQYF
>TRBV18|.
CASSPAGQVINQPQHF
>TRBV28|.
CASSLLAGRRNTIYF
>TRBV4-1|.
CASSRVLAGGTYNEQFF
>TRBV5-1|.
CASSWADMVNTGELFF
>TRBV4-1|.
CASSQAGTGSREQYF
>TRBV15|.
CATSSGHRESPLHF
>TRBV30|.
CAWATNYEQYF
>TRBV2|.
CASTKGTDSHF
>TRBV7-6|.
CASSPRTGSSYNEQFF
>TRBV2|.
CASRRDRGLGYNEQFF
>TRBV7-6|.
CASSLYQELNTEAFF
>TRBV9|.
CASRTGNTGELFF
>TRBV9|.
CASSVRKDRNTGELFF
>TRBV19|.
CASSEGPGYGYTF
>TRBV4-1|.
CASSQSAGQSYEQYF
>TRBV7-9|.
CASSLGGYRSPLHF
>TRBV7-6|.
CASSLSGVDGYTF
>TRBV2|few
CASSLQGLWAGNTIYF